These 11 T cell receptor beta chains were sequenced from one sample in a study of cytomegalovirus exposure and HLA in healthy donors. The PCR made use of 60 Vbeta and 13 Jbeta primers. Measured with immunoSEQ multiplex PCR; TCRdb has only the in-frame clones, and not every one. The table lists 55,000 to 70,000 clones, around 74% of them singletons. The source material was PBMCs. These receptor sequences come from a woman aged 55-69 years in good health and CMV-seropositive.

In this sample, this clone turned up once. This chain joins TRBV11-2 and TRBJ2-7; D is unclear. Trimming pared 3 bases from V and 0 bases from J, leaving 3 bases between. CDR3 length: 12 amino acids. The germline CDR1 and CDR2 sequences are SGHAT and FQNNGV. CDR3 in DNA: TGTGCCAGCAGCTTGGGCTCCTACGAGCAGTACGTC. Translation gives CASSLGSYEQYV.

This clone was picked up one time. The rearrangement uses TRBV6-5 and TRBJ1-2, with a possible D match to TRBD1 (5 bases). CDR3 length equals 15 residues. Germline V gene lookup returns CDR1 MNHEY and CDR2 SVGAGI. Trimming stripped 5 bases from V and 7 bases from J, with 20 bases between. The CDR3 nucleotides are TGTGCCAGCAGTCAACCGGGCAGCGGGGGAGGTGGCTACACCTTC. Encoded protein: CASSQPGSGGGGYTF.

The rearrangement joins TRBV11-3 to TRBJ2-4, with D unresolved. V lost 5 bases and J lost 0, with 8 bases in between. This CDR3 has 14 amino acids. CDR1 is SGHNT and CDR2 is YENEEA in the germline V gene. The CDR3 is CASSPFRAKNIQYF. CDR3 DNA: TGTGCCAGCAGCCCCTTTCGAGCCAAAAACATTCAGTACTTC.

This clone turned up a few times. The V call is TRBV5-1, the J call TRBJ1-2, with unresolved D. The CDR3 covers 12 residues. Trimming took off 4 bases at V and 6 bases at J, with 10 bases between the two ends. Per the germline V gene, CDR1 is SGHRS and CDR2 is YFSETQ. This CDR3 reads CASSLTADGYTF. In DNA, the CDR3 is TGCGCCAGCAGCCTCACAGCTGATGGCTACACCTTC.

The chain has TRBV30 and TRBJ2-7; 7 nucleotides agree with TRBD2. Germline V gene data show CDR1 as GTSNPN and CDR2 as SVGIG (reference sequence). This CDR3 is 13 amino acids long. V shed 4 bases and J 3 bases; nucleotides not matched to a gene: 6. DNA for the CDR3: TGTGCCTGGAATCCGGCTAGCGGCTACGAGCAGTACTTC. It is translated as CAWNPASGYEQYF.

The CDR3 coding sequence is TGCAGCGTTGCAGGTCTGGGGACTAGCGGGAACTACGAGCAGTACTTC. The encoded protein is CSVAGLGTSGNYEQYF. The V call is TRBV29-1, the J call TRBJ2-7; 13 nucleotides line up with TRBD2. This CDR3 has 16 amino acids. V was pared by 4 bases and J by 3 bases, with 9 bases of the junction left unmatched. The germline gives CDR1 SQVTM, CDR2 ANQGSEA.

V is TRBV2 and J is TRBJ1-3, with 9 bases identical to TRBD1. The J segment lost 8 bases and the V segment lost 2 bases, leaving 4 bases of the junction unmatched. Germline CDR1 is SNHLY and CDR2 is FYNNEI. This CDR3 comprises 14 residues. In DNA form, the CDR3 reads TGTGCCAGCAGTGAAATGGGACAGGGTCACACCATATATTTT. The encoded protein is CASSEMGQGHTIYF.

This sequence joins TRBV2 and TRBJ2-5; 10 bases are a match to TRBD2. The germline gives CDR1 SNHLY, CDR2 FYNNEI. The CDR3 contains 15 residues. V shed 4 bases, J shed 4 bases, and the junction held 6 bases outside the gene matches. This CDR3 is CASSVLAGVGETQYF. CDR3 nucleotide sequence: TGTGCCAGCAGTGTCCTAGCGGGGGTCGGAGAGACCCAGTACTTC.

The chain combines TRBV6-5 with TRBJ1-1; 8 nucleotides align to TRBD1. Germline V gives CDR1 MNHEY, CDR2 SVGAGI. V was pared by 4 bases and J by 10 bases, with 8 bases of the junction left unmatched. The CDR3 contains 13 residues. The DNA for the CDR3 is TGTGCCAGCAGTTCTGGACAGGGACCCAGAGCTTTCTTT. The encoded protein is CASSSGQGPRAFF.

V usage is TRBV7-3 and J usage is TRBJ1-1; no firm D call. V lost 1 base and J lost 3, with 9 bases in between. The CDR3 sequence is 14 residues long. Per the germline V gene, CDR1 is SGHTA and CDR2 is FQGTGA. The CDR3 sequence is CASSLNGADTEAFF. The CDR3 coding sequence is TGTGCCAGCAGCTTAAACGGTGCGGACACTGAAGCTTTCTTT. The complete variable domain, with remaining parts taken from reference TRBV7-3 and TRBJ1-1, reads GAGVSQTPSNKVTEKGKYVELRCDPISGHTALYWYRQSLGQGPEFLIYFQGTGAADDSGLPNDRFFAVRPEGSVSTLKIQRTERGDSAVYLCASSLNGADTEAFFGQGTRLTVV.

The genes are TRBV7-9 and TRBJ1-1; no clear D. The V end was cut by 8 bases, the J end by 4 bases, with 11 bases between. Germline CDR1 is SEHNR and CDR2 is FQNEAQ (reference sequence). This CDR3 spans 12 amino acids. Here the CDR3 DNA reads TGTGCCAGCGCAGCGCCGGGCACTGAAGCTTTCTTT. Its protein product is CASAAPGTEAFF.